Detailed here is one TCR beta chain. Unsorted bulk tissue, about 19-32 mg of it, served as the source for co-extraction of RNA and DNA. Sampling of every tumor involved five separate regions. These included the tumor centre. Whichever tumor sample was examined, it had over 90% viable tumor cells. Production of TCR beta cDNA used approximately 0.45 ug total RNA together with a constant-region primer. Construction of TCR beta libraries relied on three successive nested multiplex PCR rounds employing slightly modified ARM-PCR. Forward primers for TRBV1-TRBV30 and a C-beta reverse primer served the first two PCR rounds, at about 10 cycles each. TCRdb itself ran the multiplex PCR reads through MiXCR, one entry per CDR3 protein. The sample records 90,000 to 140,000 distinct CDR3 sequences, about four fifths being singletons. This specimen comes from a study of tumor-infiltrating lymphocytes in primary liver carcinoma.

Germline loops: CDR1 SGHAT, CDR2 FQDESV (reference sequence). CDR3 length equals 16 residues. V lost 7 bases and J lost 2; bases outside the gene matches: 10. Sequencing was carried out using liver tumor tissue from sampling region 3. This sample's subset: tumor region T3, left-lateral pole. J is TRBJ2-5 and V is TRBV11-1; 10 nucleotides match TRBD1. The clonotype originates from a man in his forties or fifties with primary liver carcinoma and hepatitis B virus infection. Written as DNA, the CDR3 is TGTGCCAGCACCCCCGGGACAGGGGTTTTGCAAGAGACCCAGTACTTC. This codes for CASTPGTGVLQETQYF.